This T cell receptor beta chain was observed in a study of response to subunit inactivated influenza vaccine. General study results and limits: New T cells are recruited in small numbers by each seasonal influenza vaccination, according to the authors' suggestion.

This clonotype was observed a handful of times. The antigen remains unidentified. TCRdb processed the RT-PCR reads anew with MiXCR; each CDR3 protein has one entry. The sample lists some 800,000 distinct CDR3 sequences, 20% to 25% occurring once. Sequenced here: PBMCs from blood, sampled less than 6 days after vaccination. This TCR came from a man aged 50 to 60 who received an inactivated influenza vaccine.

The DNA for the CDR3 is TGCGCCAGCAGCCCCGGGGTGGTGGGCACAGATACGCAGTATTTT. Its translation: CASSPGVVGTDTQYF. The rearrangement links TRBV5-1 to TRBJ2-3, with TRBD2 as a possible D gene (5 bases). V was clipped by 4 bases and J by 1 base, with 13 bases between them. The CDR3 loop spans 15 amino acids. From germline, CDR1 is SGHRS and CDR2 YFSETQ.